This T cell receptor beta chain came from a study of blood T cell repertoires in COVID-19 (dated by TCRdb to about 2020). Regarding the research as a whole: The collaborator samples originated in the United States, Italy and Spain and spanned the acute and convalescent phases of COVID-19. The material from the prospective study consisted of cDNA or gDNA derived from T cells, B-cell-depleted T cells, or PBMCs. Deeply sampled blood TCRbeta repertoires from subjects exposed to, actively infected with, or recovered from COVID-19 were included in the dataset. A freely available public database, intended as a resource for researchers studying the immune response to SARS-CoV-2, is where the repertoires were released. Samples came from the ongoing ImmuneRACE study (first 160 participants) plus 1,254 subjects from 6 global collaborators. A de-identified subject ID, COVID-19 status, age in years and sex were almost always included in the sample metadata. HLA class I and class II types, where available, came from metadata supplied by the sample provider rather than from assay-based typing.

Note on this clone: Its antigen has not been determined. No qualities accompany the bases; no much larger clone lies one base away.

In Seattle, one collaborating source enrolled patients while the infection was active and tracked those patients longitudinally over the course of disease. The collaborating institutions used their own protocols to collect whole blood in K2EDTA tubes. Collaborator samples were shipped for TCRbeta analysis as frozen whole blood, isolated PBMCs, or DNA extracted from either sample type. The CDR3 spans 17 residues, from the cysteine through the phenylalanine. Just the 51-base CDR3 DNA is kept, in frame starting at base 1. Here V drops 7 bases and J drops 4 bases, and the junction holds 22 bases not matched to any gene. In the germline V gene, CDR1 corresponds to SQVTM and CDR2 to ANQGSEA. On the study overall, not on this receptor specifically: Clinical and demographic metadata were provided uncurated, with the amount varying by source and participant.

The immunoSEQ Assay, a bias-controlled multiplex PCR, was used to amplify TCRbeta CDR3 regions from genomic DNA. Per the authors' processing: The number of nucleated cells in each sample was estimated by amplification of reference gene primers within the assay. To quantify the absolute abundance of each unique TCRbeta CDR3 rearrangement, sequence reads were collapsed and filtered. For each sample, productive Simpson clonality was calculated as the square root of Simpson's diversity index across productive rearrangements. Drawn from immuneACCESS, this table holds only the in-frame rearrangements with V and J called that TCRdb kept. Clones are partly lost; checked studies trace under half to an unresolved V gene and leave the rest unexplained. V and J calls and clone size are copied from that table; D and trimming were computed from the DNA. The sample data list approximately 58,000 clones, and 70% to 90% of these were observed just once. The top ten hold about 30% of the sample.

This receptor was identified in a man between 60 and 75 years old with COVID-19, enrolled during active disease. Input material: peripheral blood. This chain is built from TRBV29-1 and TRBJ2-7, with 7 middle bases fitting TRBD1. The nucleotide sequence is TGCAGCGCTAGGGACAGCCGACCGGCGCGCATCGATTACGAGCAGTACTTC. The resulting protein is CSARDSRPARIDYEQYF.